These T cell receptor beta chains were read from a single sample in a study of siplizumab effects on memory and regulatory T cells. TCRdb keeps only in-frame clones here, not all; method: immunoSEQ multiplex PCR. Among 57,000 or so clones listed, over 90% were seen once. The sample taken for sequencing was CD8+ T cells sorted from blood. These receptors came from a human donor in good health. The CDR3 runs from the conserved cysteine through the conserved F or W. A D gene is named only where the DNA matches it firmly. Not all rows give a size; the values are once, few, many and, for expanded clones, a class.

D gene	clone size	V gene	J gene	CDR3 protein	CDR3 DNA
-	-	TRBV28	TRBJ1-2	CASSLAGVISYGYTF	TGTGCCAGCAGTTTGGCAGGGGTCATCAGCTATGGCTACACCTTC
-	-	TRBV7-3	TRBJ2-3	CASSFPEGGTDTQYF	TGTGCCAGCAGCTTTCCGGAGGGGGGCACAGATACGCAGTATTTT
TRBD2	few	TRBV27	TRBJ2-1	CASSFSSGRLNEQFF	TGTGCCAGCAGTTTTTCTAGCGGGAGGCTGAATGAGCAGTTCTTC
-	-	TRBV7-3	TRBJ2-7	CASSLQGTPHEQYF	TGTGCCAGCAGCTTACAGGGTACGCCCCACGAGCAGTACTTC
TRBD1	-	TRBV2	TRBJ1-4	CASEPGQVGEKLFF	TGTGCCAGTGAGCCGGGACAGGTGGGGGAAAAACTGTTTTTT
-	-	TRBV9	TRBJ2-2	CASSVGAGGLTGELFF	TGTGCCAGCAGCGTAGGAGCAGGGGGGCTGACCGGGGAGCTGTTTTTT
TRBD2	-	TRBV9	TRBJ2-3	CASSVTGRALDTQYF	TGTGCCAGCAGCGTAACCGGGAGGGCCTTAGATACGCAGTATTTT
TRBD1	-	TRBV10-1	TRBJ2-7	CASSIGQGQVREQYF	TGCGCCAGCAGTATTGGACAGGGCCAGGTGAGGGAGCAGTACTTC
-	-	TRBV9	TRBJ2-7	CASSARDLSYEQYF	TGTGCCAGCAGCGCCCGGGACCTCTCCTACGAGCAGTACTTC
TRBD1	-	TRBV14	TRBJ2-1	CASSRTGGSYNEQFF	TGTGCCAGCAGTCGGACAGGGGGCTCCTACAATGAGCAGTTCTTC
-	-	TRBV30	TRBJ2-3	CAWSWGTTDTQYF	TGTGCCTGGAGTTGGGGGACAACAGATACGCAGTATTTT
TRBD2	-	TRBV29-1	TRBJ2-2	CSVEMSGLAGGVNTGELFF	TGCAGCGTTGAAATGTCCGGACTAGCGGGAGGGGTAAACACCGGGGAGCTGTTTTTT
-	-	TRBV27	TRBJ2-7	CASSSGGGTYEQYF	TGTGCCAGCAGTTCGGGAGGGGGCACCTACGAGCAGTACTTC
TRBD2	-	TRBV9	TRBJ2-7	CASSASSGSYEQYF	TGTGCCAGCAGCGCTTCTAGCGGATCCTACGAGCAGTACTTC
-	-	TRBV19	TRBJ2-7	CASSLSSSYEQYF	TGTGCCAGTAGTCTCTCTAGCTCCTACGAGCAGTACTTC
TRBD1	once	TRBV27	TRBJ2-7	CASNSRDRGRDEQYF	TGTGCCAGCAACTCCCGGGACAGGGGGCGAGACGAGCAGTACTTC
TRBD2	-	TRBV4-1	TRBJ2-7	CASSQGASGRQYF	TGCGCCAGCAGCCAAGGGGCTAGCGGGAGGCAGTACTTC
-	-	TRBV5-8	TRBJ2-7	CASSLDRASYEQYF	TGTGCCAGCAGCTTGGACAGAGCCTCATACGAGCAGTACTTC
-	-	TRBV10-3	TRBJ1-1	CAISMTGNTEAFF	TGTGCCATCAGTATGACAGGCAACACTGAAGCTTTCTTT
TRBD1	-	TRBV19	TRBJ2-7	CASSPRQGYEQYF	TGTGCCAGTAGTCCCCGACAGGGCTACGAGCAGTACTTC
TRBD1	few	TRBV19	TRBJ1-2	CASNTGTGSYGYTF	TGTGCCAGTAATACCGGGACAGGGAGCTATGGCTACACCTTC
-	once	TRBV4-1	TRBJ2-1	CASSPPQPSYNEQFF	TGCGCCAGCAGCCCTCCACAGCCTTCCTACAATGAGCAGTTCTTC
-	once	TRBV19	TRBJ2-7	CASSSHSNHYEQYF	TGTGCCAGTAGTTCACACTCAAACCACTACGAGCAGTACTTC
-	-	TRBV7-3	TRBJ2-1	CASSPRRRTTYNEQFF	TGTGCCAGCAGCCCAAGGAGGAGGACCACCTACAATGAGCAGTTCTTC
TRBD1	-	TRBV27	TRBJ1-6	CASSFSTGTGGSPLHF	TGTGCCAGCAGTTTTTCTACCGGGACAGGGGGATCACCCCTCCACTTT
-	-	TRBV13	TRBJ2-1	CASSLGPWGSYNEQFF	TGTGCCAGCAGCTTAGGCCCCTGGGGGTCCTACAATGAGCAGTTCTTC
-	-	TRBV6-1	TRBJ1-2	CASSSSTNYGYTF	TGTGCCAGCAGTAGCAGTACTAACTATGGCTACACCTTC
-	-	TRBV27	TRBJ2-1	CASSFSVQGNEQFF	TGTGCCAGCAGTTTTTCCGTTCAGGGCAATGAGCAGTTCTTC
-	-	TRBV19	TRBJ2-2	CASSPWTGERETGTGELFF	TGTGCCAGTAGTCCCTGGACAGGGGAGCGGGAGACGGGCACCGGGGAGCTGTTTTTT
-	-	TRBV5-4	TRBJ2-1	CASSLGASGRNEQFF	TGTGCCAGCAGCTTGGGGGCCTCCGGGCGGAATGAGCAGTTCTTC
-	-	TRBV4-1	TRBJ1-1	CASSLAHGGDTEAFF	TGCGCCAGCAGCCTAGCACACGGCGGGGACACTGAAGCTTTCTTT
TRBD1	-	TRBV27	TRBJ2-7	CASSQDRASSYEQYF	TGTGCCAGCAGCCAGGACAGGGCCAGCTCCTACGAGCAGTACTTC
-	-	TRBV19	TRBJ1-1	CASSMRPGVLNTEAFF	TGTGCCAGTAGTATGAGGCCCGGAGTTCTGAACACTGAAGCTTTCTTT
-	-	TRBV28	TRBJ2-3	CASSLGVDTQYF	TGTGCCAGCAGTTTAGGGGTAGATACGCAGTATTTT
-	-	TRBV5-1	TRBJ2-7	CASSIQGYEQYF	TGCGCCAGCAGCATACAGGGTTACGAGCAGTACTTC
TRBD1	-	TRBV7-9	TRBJ2-7	CASWDSTSYEQYF	TGTGCCAGCTGGGACAGTACCTCCTACGAGCAGTACTTC
-	-	TRBV13	TRBJ2-6	CASSSVVLSSGANVLTF	TGTGCCAGCAGCTCCGTGGTTCTAAGCTCTGGGGCCAACGTCCTGACTTTC
TRBD2	once	TRBV9	TRBJ2-2	CASSLTSASTGELFF	TGTGCCAGCAGCCTAACTAGCGCCAGCACCGGGGAGCTGTTTTTT
-	-	TRBV4-1	TRBJ1-5	CASSLGQQGSVQPQHF	TGCGCCAGCAGTCTTGGACAACAGGGTTCAGTTCAGCCCCAGCATTTT
TRBD2	-	TRBV7-9	TRBJ2-3	CASSSLKLAGGLDTQYF	TGTGCCAGCAGCTCCCTCAAACTAGCGGGAGGTTTGGATACGCAGTATTTT
-	-	TRBV27	TRBJ2-3	CASSLSRSDTQYF	TGTGCCAGCAGTTTATCGAGGTCAGATACGCAGTATTTT
-	-	TRBV19	TRBJ1-5	CASSIGTFGQPQHF	TGTGCCAGTAGTATAGGAACATTTGGCCAGCCCCAGCATTTT